Presented here are 16 T cell receptor beta chains from one specimen sequenced in a study of T cells after yellow fever vaccination. TCRdb called the 5' RACE reads again in MiXCR, with one record for every CDR3 protein. The data show around 350,000 distinct CDR3 sequences, 11% seen once. The sequences come from PBMCs, collected on the day of the first yellow fever vaccination. The origin of the receptors is a man aged 18 to 29 who received the YFV17D yellow fever vaccine.

This clonotype was counted at least ten times. The chain couples TRBV29-1 to TRBJ2-2; D might be TRBD1 or TRBD2, each matching 6 bases. The CDR3 contains 11 residues. V shed 6 bases and J shed 7 bases, with 9 bases lying between them. Germline loops: CDR1 SQVTM, CDR2 ANQGSEA. CDR3 protein: CSVGGHGELFF. The CDR3 bases are TGCAGCGTCGGGGGCCACGGGGAGCTGTTTTTT.

The V gene is TRBV3-1, the J gene TRBJ1-2, with 10 positions matching TRBD1. Germline V gene data show CDR1 as LGHDT and CDR2 as YNNKEL (reference sequence). The CDR3 has 17 residues. Trimming cost V 2 bases and J 4 bases; bases outside gene matches: 10. CDR3 nucleotide sequence: TGTGCCAGCAGCCAACCCGCGACCGGGACAGGGGTCTATGGCTACACCTTC. Translation: CASSQPATGTGVYGYTF.

This clonotype was picked up a small number of times. This chain connects TRBV12-3 or TRBV12-4 to TRBJ1-1; tentatively, D is TRBD1 (5 bases). The CDR3 totals 14 residues. The V end was cut by 3 bases, the J end by 3 bases, with 11 bases between. The CDR3 DNA reads TGTGCCAGCAGTTTGGGGGAGTGGTACACTGAAGCTTTCTTT. Protein: CASSLGEWYTEAFF.

The DNA of the CDR3 is TGTGCCAGCAGCCGTCAGGGGGTCTGGACTGAAGCTTTCTTT. This codes for CASSRQGVWTEAFF. The chain has TRBV7-9 and TRBJ1-1, with 7 bases identical to TRBD1. There are 14 residues in the CDR3. The V segment lost 5 bases and the J segment 5 bases; nucleotides outside the gene matches: 8. From germline, CDR1 is SEHNR and CDR2 FQNEAQ (reference sequence).

This clonotype was counted many times. This sequence joins TRBV5-5 and TRBJ1-3, with 7 bases lining up with TRBD1. V lost 4 bases, J lost 0 bases, and 7 bases stayed unmatched. The CDR3 contains 16 residues. The germline V gene has CDR1 SGHKS and CDR2 YYEKEE (reference sequence). CDR3 nucleotides: TGTGCCAGCAGCGACTACAGGGGCCGCTCTGGAAACACCATATATTTT. Translating gives CASSDYRGRSGNTIYF.

The sample holds a few counts of this clonotype. The chain recombines TRBV6-2 or TRBV6-3 with TRBJ1-1, with TRBD1 matching over 9 bases. The germline V gene has CDR1 MNHEY and CDR2 SVGEGT. Losses at the gene ends were 7 bases for V and 0 bases for J; bases not matched to a gene: 9. CDR3 length equals 16 residues. The CDR3 DNA reads TGTGCCAGCACCACCGGGACAGGGAATCTGAACACTGAAGCTTTCTTT. This sequence encodes CASTTGTGNLNTEAFF.

The chain carries TRBV4-2 and TRBJ2-1; 7 bases line up with TRBD1. The CDR3 has 17 residues. CDR1 is LGHNA and CDR2 is YNFKEQ in the germline V gene. The V gene end was trimmed by 6 bases and the J gene end by 14 bases; junction bases not matched to a gene: 25. CDR3: CASRQNEGVSPGGEEFF. The CDR3 DNA is TGTGCCAGCAGGCAGAATGAAGGTGTATCTCCAGGGGGAGAGGAGTTCTTC.

In this sample, this clonotype turned up a few times. The chain is built from TRBV7-8 and TRBJ1-1; tentatively, D is TRBD1 (6 bases). This CDR3 comprises 12 residues. Trimming took 5 bases from V and 7 from J, leaving 11 bases between them. The V gene's germline CDR1 is SGHVS and CDR2 FQNEAQ. CDR3 coding DNA: TGTGCCAGCAGCCCGACAGGTCTTGAAGCTTTCTTT. Residues: CASSPTGLEAFF.

This chain's CDR3 is CASSLESVNTEAFF. CDR3 coding DNA: TGCGCCAGCAGCTTGGAGTCCGTGAACACTGAAGCTTTCTTT. The chain combines TRBV5-1 with TRBJ1-1; D gene unclear. Trimming took 0 bases from V and 0 from J, leaving 6 bases between them. CDR3 size: 14 residues. Germline values: CDR1 SGHRS, CDR2 YFSETQ.

This clonotype was seen a handful of times. V usage is TRBV23-1 and J usage is TRBJ2-7; tentative D call: TRBD2 (6 bases). TRBV23-1 is an open reading frame whose function is uncertain. Trimming took off 0 bases at V and 5 bases at J, with 11 bases between the two ends. There are 14 residues in the CDR3. The CDR3 coding sequence is TGCGCCAGCAGTCAATCGTGGATAGCGGACGAGCAGTACGTC. Translating it yields CASSQSWIADEQYV.

The table lists this clonotype with a few counts. The CDR3 sequence is CASSQGGRVREKLFF. In nucleotides, the CDR3 is TGTGCCAGCAGCCAAGGAGGCAGGGTGCGGGAAAAACTGTTTTTT. The rearrangement links TRBV3-1 to TRBJ1-4; D is perhaps TRBD1 (5 bases). The CDR3 has 15 residues. Germline V gives CDR1 LGHDT, CDR2 YNNKEL (reference sequence). V gave up 1 base and J gave up 8 bases, with 14 bases separating them. Looking up the rest from reference TRBV3-1 and TRBJ1-4 gives the full variable domain: DTAVSQTPKYLVTQMGNDKSIKCEQNLGHDTMYWYKQDSKKFLKIMFSYNNKELIINETVPNRFSPKSPDKAHLNLHINSLELGDSAVYFCASSQGGRVREKLFFGSGTQLSVL.

The V and J genes are TRBV5-8 and TRBJ1-2; 9 bases fit TRBD1. J gave up 5 bases and V 4 bases, and 6 bases lay outside the gene matches. Germline values: CDR1 SGHTS, CDR2 YDEGEE. This CDR3 has 14 amino acids. The CDR3 region has the DNA TGTGCCAGCAGCGACCTGGGACAGGGTTATGGCTACACCTTC. Translation gives CASSDLGQGYGYTF.

This clonotype was seen only a few times. This CDR3 reads CASSQVLGGDTQYF. Written as DNA, the CDR3 is TGCGCCAGCAGCCAAGTGCTTGGGGGAGATACGCAGTATTTT. The V and J genes are TRBV4-1 and TRBJ2-3, with D tentatively TRBD1 or TRBD2 (5 bases each). Trimming pared 1 base from V and 5 bases from J, leaving 10 bases between. CDR3 length equals 14 residues. Germline V gene sequence: CDR1 MGHRA, CDR2 YSYEKL.

This clonotype was picked up a small number of times. The V call is TRBV7-9, the J call TRBJ1-5; D call uncertain. V was shortened by 3 bases and J by 6 bases, with 15 bases between the two germline ends. Germline lookup yields CDR1 SEHNR and CDR2 FQNEAQ (reference sequence). The CDR3 is 15 amino acids. The DNA of the CDR3 is TGTGCCAGCAGCTTTTCCGACGGTTCGGGTCAGCCCCAGCATTTT. As protein: CASSFSDGSGQPQHF.

The chain combines TRBV11-2 with TRBJ2-1; 11 bases map to TRBD2. J lost 2 bases, V lost 5 bases, and 11 bases had no gene match. Germline V CDR1 and CDR2: SGHAT, FQNNGV. This CDR3 has 18 amino acids. The chain's CDR3 is CASSPHISGGAAYNEQFF. CDR3 DNA sequence: TGTGCCAGCAGCCCCCATATTAGCGGGGGGGCTGCCTACAATGAGCAGTTCTTC.

This clonotype was detected a few times. V and J are TRBV11-2 and TRBJ1-1, with D unclear. Trimming took 1 base from V and 2 from J, leaving 11 bases between them. The CDR3 totals 15 residues. The V gene's germline CDR1 is SGHAT and CDR2 FQNNGV. The CDR3: CASSLVSGINTEAFF. In nucleotides, the CDR3 is TGTGCCAGCAGCTTAGTTTCGGGAATAAACACTGAAGCTTTCTTT.